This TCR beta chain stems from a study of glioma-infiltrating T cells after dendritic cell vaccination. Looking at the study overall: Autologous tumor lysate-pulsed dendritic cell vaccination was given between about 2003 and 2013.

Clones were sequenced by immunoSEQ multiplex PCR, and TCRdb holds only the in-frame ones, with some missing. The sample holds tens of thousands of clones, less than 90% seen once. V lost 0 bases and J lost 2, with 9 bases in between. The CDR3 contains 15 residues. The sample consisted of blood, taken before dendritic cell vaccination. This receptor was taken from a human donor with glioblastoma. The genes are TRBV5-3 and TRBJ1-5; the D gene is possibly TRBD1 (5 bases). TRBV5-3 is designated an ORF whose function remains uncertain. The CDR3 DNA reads TGTGCCAGAAGCTTGGGTGGACAACGCAATCAGCCCCAGCATTTT. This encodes CARSLGGQRNQPQHF.